This T cell receptor (beta chain) comes out of a study of cytomegalovirus exposure and HLA in healthy donors. From germline, CDR1 is MNHNS and CDR2 SASEGT. V lost 8 bases, J lost 2 bases, and 14 bases lay in between. The CDR3 is 14 residues long. In its sample, this clone was seen once. Antigen unknown. Study conclusions and caveats: A missense DCLRE1C variant was associated with V- and J-gene trimming of TCR beta chains in a later analysis, and an independent cohort replicated the association.

The primer mix had 60 Vbeta and 13 Jbeta primers. TCRdb keeps only in-frame clones here, not all; method: immunoSEQ multiplex PCR. This sample has roughly 120,000 clones, with about 86% found just once. The TCR comes from a woman in her twenties or thirties in good health and CMV-seronegative. Sequenced material: PBMCs. The chain is built from TRBV6-1 and TRBJ2-3, with D maybe TRBD1 (5 bases). CDR3 DNA sequence: TGTGCCAGCGGACGACAGAGACACACAGATACGCAGTATTTT. Encoded protein: CASGRQRHTDTQYF.